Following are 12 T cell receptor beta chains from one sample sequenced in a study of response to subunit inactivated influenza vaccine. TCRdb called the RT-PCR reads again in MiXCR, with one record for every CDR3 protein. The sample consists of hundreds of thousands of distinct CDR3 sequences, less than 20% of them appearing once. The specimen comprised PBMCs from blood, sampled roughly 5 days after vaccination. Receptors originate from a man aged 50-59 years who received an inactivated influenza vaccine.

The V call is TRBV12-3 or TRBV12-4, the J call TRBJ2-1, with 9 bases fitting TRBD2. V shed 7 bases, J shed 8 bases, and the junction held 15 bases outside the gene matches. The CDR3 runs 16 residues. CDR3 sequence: CASTRGAGGPVDEQFF. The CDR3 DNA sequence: TGTGCCAGCACCCGAGGGGCGGGAGGGCCTGTGGATGAGCAGTTCTTC.

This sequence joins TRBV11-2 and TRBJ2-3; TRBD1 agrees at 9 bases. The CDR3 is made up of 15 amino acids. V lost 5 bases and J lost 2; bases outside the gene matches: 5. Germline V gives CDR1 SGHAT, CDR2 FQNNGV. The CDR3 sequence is CASSTGQGITDTQYF. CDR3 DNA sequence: TGTGCCAGCAGCACGGGACAGGGAATCACAGATACGCAGTATTTT.

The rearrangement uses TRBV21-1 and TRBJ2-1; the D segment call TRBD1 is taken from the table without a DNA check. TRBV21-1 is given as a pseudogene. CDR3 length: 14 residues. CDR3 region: CASSNPGKGDEQFF. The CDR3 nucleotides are TGTGCCAGCAGCAATCCGGGCAAGGGAGATGAGCAGTTCTTC.

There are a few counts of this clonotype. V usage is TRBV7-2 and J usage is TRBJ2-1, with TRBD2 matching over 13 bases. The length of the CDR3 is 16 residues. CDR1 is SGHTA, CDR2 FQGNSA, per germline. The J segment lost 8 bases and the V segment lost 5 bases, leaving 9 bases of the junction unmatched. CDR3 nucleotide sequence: TGTGCCAGCAGCCGCCAACTAGCGGGAGGGATGGATGAGCAGTTCTTC. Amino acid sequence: CASSRQLAGGMDEQFF.

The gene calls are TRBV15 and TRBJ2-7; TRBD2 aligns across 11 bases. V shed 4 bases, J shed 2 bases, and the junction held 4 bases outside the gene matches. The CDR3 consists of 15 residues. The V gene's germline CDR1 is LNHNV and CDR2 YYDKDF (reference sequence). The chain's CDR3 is CATSNLTSGTYEQYF. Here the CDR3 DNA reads TGTGCCACCAGCAATTTGACTAGCGGGACCTACGAGCAGTACTTC. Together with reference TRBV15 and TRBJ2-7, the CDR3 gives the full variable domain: DAMVIQNPRYQVTQFGKPVTLSCSQTLNHNVMYWYQQKSSQAPKLLFHYYDKDFNNEADTPDNFQSRRPNTSFCFLDIRSPGLGDTAMYLCATSNLTSGTYEQYFGPGTRLTVT.

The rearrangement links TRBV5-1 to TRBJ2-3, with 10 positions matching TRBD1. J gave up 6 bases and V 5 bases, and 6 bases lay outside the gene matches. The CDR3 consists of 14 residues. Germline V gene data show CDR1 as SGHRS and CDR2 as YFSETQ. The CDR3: CASRDRGLRDTQYF. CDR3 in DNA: TGCGCCAGCAGAGACAGGGGGCTAAGGGATACGCAGTATTTT.

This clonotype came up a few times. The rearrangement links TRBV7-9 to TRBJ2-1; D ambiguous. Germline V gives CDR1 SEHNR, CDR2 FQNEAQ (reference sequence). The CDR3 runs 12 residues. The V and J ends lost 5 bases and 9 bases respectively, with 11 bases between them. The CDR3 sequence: CASSLTTFEQFF. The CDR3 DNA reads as TGTGCCAGCAGCCTTACGACATTTGAGCAGTTCTTC.

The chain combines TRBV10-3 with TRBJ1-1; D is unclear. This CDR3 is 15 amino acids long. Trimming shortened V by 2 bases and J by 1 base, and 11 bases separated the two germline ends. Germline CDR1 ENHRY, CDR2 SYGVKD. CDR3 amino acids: CAISETLSGNTEAFF. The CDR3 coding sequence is TGTGCCATCAGTGAGACCCTCTCCGGGAACACTGAAGCTTTCTTT.

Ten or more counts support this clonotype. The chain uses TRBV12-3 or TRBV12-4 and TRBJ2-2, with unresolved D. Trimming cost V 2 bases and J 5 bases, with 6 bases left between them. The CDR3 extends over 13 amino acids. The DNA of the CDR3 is TGTGCCAGCAGTTTACAGCTGACCGGGGAGCTGTTTTTT. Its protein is CASSLQLTGELFF.

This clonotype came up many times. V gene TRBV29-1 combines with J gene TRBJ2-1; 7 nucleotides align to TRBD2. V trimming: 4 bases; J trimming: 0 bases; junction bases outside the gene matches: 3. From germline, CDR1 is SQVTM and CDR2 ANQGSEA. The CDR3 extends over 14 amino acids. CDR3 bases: TGCAGCGTTGTAGGCGGGAGCTCCTACAATGAGCAGTTCTTC. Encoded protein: CSVVGGSSYNEQFF.

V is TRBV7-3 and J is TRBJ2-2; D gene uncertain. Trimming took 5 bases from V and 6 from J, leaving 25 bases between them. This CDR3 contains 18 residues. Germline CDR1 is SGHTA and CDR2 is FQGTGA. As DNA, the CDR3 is TGTGCCAGCAGCCCATCAGGTAGTGGACCCCCGAGTCCCGGGGAGCTGTTTTTT. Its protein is CASSPSGSGPPSPGELFF.

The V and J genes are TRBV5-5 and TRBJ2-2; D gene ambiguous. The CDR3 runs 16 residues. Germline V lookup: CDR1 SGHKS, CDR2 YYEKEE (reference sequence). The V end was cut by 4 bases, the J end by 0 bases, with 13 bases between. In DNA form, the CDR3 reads TGTGCCAGCAGCGTCCAGCGCCTCGCGAACACCGGGGAGCTGTTTTTT. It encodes CASSVQRLANTGELFF. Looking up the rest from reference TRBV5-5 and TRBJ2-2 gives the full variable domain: DAGVTQSPTHLIKTRGQQVTLRCSPISGHKSVSWYQQVLGQGPQFIFQYYEKEERGRGNFPDRFSARQFPNYSSELNVNALLLGDSALYLCASSVQRLANTGELFFGEGSRLTVL.